These 11 T cell receptor beta chains came from one sample sequenced in a study of blood T cell repertoires in COVID-19. The data were produced by immunoSEQ multiplex PCR, yet TCRdb's version contains in-frame clones alone and is incomplete. The sample yields tens of thousands of clones, around three quarters seen once. Sequencing was performed on peripheral blood. The receptors come from a man between 65 and 80 years old with acute or convalescent COVID-19.

The sample holds a few counts of this clone. The rearrangement joins TRBV5-6 to TRBJ2-2; 8 nucleotides line up with TRBD1. After removal of 0 bases from V and 5 bases from J, the junction contained 3 bases not matched to a gene. This CDR3 is built from 15 residues. CDR1 and CDR2 (germline): SGHDT, YYEEEE. The CDR3 is CASSLGDRTTGELFF. Here the CDR3 DNA reads TGTGCCAGCAGCTTGGGGGACAGGACGACCGGGGAGCTGTTTTTT.

V usage is TRBV5-1 and J usage is TRBJ2-5; 9 bases match TRBD1. CDR1 SGHRS and CDR2 YFSETQ come from the germline V gene. Germline trimming cut 4 bases from V and 1 base from J; bases unmatched to any gene: 5. The CDR3 is 15 amino acids. The CDR3 nucleotides are TGCGCCAGCAGCCTGGACAGGGGAGGCCAAGAGACCCAGTACTTC. Its translation: CASSLDRGGQETQYF.

This clone was seen just once. The gene calls are TRBV3-1 (or the pseudogene TRBV3-2) and TRBJ2-5; 7 bases map to TRBD1. Germline CDR1 reads LGHDT; CDR2 reads YNNKEL (reference sequence). The V segment lost 4 bases and the J segment 2 bases; nucleotides outside the gene matches: 10. The CDR3 consists of 16 residues. The chain's CDR3 is CASSRSGQERQETQYF. Written as DNA, the CDR3 is TGTGCCAGCAGCCGGTCCGGACAGGAACGTCAAGAGACCCAGTACTTC.

This chain uses TRBV2 with TRBJ2-3; a weak D match, TRBD2 (5 bases). Trimming took off 0 bases at V and 2 bases at J, with 12 bases between the two ends. The germline V gene has CDR1 SNHLY and CDR2 FYNNEI. The CDR3 is made up of 16 amino acids. The chain's CDR3 is CASSEAGAALTDTQYF. In DNA form, the CDR3 reads TGTGCCAGCAGTGAAGCGGGAGCAGCTCTCACAGATACGCAGTATTTT.

This sequence joins TRBV19 and TRBJ1-4, with TRBD1 matching over 7 bases. Unmatched junction bases numbered 11, after V lost 5 bases and J lost 8 bases. In germline, CDR1 is LNHDA, CDR2 SQIVND (reference sequence). This CDR3 spans 15 amino acids. The CDR3: CASSLRGQKMEKLFF. CDR3 DNA sequence: TGTGCCAGTAGTTTACGGGGACAGAAGATGGAAAAACTGTTTTTT.

This clone has only a few counts. The V gene is TRBV14, the J gene TRBJ1-1; 7 nucleotides line up with TRBD1. V shed 8 bases and J 1 base; nucleotides not matched to a gene: 7. The CDR3 loop spans 14 amino acids. The V gene's germline CDR1 is SGHDN and CDR2 FVKESK. CDR3 sequence reads: CASSGGGKNTEAFF. The CDR3 region has the DNA TGTGCCAGCTCGGGAGGGGGCAAGAACACTGAAGCTTTCTTT.

The V and J genes are TRBV15 and TRBJ1-1; no reliable D call. Trimming removed 0 bases from V and 4 bases from J, with 12 bases in between. The CDR3 sequence is 15 residues long. Germline loops: CDR1 LNHNV, CDR2 YYDKDF (reference sequence). CDR3 bases: TGTGCCACCAGCAGAGATGTGAACTCGGGCACTGAAGCTTTCTTT. Protein: CATSRDVNSGTEAFF.

The chain recombines TRBV2 with TRBJ1-1; the D gene is possibly TRBD1 (5 bases). Trimming pared 3 bases from V and 11 bases from J, leaving 25 bases between. The CDR3 has 16 residues. Germline V gene sequence: CDR1 SNHLY, CDR2 FYNNEI. The CDR3: CASSDLRGDSYVGAFF. The DNA of the CDR3 is TGTGCCAGCAGTGATTTACGGGGGGACTCCTATGTTGGGGCTTTCTTT.

J is TRBJ2-2 and V is TRBV3-1 (or the pseudogene TRBV3-2); TRBD1 matches 9 bases. V lost 7 bases and J lost 5; bases outside the gene matches: 8. CDR1 is LGHDT and CDR2 is YNNKEL in the germline V gene (reference sequence). The CDR3 contains 15 residues. The CDR3 region has the DNA TGTGCCAGCACCCTTGGGGACAGGGTTACCGGGGAGCTGTTTTTT. This translates into CASTLGDRVTGELFF.

V gene TRBV7-8 combines with J gene TRBJ2-7; TRBD2 agrees at 10 bases. This CDR3 has 17 residues. CDR1 SGHVS and CDR2 FQNEAQ come from the germline V gene. V shed 4 bases, J shed 3 bases, and the junction held 12 bases outside the gene matches. The CDR3 nucleotides are TGTGCCAGCAGCTGGGAAATAGCGGGAGGCCGGCTCTACGAGCAGTACTTC. Translation gives CASSWEIAGGRLYEQYF. Using reference TRBV7-8 and TRBJ2-7 for the parts outside the CDR3, the full variable domain is GAGVSQSPRYKVAKRGQDVALRCDPISGHVSLFWYQQALGQGPEFLTYFQNEAQLDKSGLPSDRFFAERPEGSVSTLKIQRTQQEDSAVYLCASSWEIAGGRLYEQYFGPGTRLTVT.

The rearrangement joins TRBV27 to TRBJ2-5; D possibly corresponds to TRBD2 (7 bases). There are 14 residues in the CDR3. Trimming took off 6 bases at V and 4 bases at J, with 15 bases between the two ends. Germline V gene sequence: CDR1 MNHEY, CDR2 SMNVEV (reference sequence). The CDR3 sequence is CASSLQGRGETQYF. As DNA, the CDR3 is TGTGCCAGCAGCCTCCAGGGGAGGGGAGAGACCCAGTACTTC.